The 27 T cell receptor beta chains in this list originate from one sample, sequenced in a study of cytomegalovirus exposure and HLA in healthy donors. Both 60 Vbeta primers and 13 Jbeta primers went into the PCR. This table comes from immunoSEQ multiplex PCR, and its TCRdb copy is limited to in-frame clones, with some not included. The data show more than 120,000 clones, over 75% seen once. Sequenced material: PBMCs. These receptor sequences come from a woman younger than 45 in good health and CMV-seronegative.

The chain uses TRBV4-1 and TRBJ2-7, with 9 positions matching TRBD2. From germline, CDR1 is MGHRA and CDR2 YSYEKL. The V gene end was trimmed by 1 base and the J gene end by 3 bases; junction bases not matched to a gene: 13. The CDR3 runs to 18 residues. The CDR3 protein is CASSQAPPPGTSNYEQYF. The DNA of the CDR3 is TGCGCCAGCAGCCAAGCCCCGCCCCCCGGGACTAGCAACTACGAGCAGTACTTC.

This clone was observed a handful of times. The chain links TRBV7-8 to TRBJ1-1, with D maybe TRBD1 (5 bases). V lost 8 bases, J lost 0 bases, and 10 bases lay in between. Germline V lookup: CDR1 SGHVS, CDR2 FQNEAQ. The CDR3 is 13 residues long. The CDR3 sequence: CASGWGVNTEAFF. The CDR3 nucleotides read TGTGCCAGCGGGTGGGGGGTGAACACTGAAGCTTTCTTT. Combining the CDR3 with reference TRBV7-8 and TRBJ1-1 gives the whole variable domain GAGVSQSPRYKVAKRGQDVALRCDPISGHVSLFWYQQALGQGPEFLTYFQNEAQLDKSGLPSDRFFAERPEGSVSTLKIQRTQQEDSAVYLCASGWGVNTEAFFGQGTRLTVV.

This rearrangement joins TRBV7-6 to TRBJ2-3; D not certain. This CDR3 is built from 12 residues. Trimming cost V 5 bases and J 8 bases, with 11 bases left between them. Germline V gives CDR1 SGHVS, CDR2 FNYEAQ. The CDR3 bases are TGTGCCAGCAGCCCCGACTCCAGTACGCAGTATTTT. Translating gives CASSPDSSTQYF.

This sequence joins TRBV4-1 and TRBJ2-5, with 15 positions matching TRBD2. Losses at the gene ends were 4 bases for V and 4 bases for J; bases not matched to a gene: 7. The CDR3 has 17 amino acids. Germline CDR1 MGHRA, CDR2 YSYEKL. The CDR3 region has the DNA TGCGCCAGCAGCCGCGGACTAGCGGGGGGGCTAGGAGAGACCCAGTACTTC. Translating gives CASSRGLAGGLGETQYF.

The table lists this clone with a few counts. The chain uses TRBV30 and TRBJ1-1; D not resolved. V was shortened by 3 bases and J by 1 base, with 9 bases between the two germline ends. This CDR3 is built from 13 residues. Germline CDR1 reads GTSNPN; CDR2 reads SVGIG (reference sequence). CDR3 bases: TGTGCCTGGAGAAACAGAGCGAACACTGAAGCTTTCTTT. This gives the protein CAWRNRANTEAFF.

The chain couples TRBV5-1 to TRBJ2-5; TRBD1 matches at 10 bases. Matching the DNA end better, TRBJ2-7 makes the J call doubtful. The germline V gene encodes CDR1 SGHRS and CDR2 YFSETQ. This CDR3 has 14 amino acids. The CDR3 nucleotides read TGCGCCAGCAGCTCGGGACAGGGGTCCTACGAGCAGTACTTC. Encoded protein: CASSSGQGSYEQYF.

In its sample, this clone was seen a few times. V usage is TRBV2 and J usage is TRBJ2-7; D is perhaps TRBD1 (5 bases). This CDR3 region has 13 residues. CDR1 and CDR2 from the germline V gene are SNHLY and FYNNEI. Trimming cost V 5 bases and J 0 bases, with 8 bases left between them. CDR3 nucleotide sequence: TGTGCCAGCAGTACGACAGACTCCTACGAGCAGTACTTC. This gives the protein CASSTTDSYEQYF.

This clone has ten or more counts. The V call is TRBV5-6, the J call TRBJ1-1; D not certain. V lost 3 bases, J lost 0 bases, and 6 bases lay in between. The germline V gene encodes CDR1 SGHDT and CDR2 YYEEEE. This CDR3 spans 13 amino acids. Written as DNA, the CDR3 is TGTGCCAGCAGCTCGGACTTGAACACTGAAGCTTTCTTT. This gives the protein CASSSDLNTEAFF.

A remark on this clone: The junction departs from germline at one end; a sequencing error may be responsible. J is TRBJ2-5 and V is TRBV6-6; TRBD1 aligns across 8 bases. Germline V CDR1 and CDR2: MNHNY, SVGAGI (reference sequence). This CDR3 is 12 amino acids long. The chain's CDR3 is CASSYSQGGADF. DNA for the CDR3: TGTGCCAGCAGTTACTCACAGGGGGGAGCGGACTTC.

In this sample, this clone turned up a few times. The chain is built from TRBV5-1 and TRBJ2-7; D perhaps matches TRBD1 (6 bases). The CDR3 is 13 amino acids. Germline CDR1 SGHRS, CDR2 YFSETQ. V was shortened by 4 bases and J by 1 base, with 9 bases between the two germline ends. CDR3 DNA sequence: TGCGCCAGCAGCGCGGACAGTTCCTACGAGCAGTACTTC. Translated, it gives CASSADSSYEQYF.

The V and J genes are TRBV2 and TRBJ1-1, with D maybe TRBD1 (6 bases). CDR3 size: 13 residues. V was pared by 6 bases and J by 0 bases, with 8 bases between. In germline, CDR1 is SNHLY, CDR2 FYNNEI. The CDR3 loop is CASRGQLNTEAFF. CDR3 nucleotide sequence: TGTGCCAGCAGAGGACAGCTGAACACTGAAGCTTTCTTT.

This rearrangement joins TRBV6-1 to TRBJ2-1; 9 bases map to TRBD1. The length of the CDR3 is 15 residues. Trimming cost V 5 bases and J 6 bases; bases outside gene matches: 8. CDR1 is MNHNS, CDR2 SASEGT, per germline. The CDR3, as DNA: TGTGCCAGCAGTAGAGCGGGACAGGGTACCAATGAGCAGTTCTTC. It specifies CASSRAGQGTNEQFF.

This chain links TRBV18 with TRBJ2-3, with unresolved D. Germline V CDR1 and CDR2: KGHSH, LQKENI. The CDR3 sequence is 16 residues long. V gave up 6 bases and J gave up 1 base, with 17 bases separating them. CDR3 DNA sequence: TGTGCCAGCTCTTACGGGTCCCCTCGGGGCACAGATACGCAGTATTTT. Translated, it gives CASSYGSPRGTDTQYF.

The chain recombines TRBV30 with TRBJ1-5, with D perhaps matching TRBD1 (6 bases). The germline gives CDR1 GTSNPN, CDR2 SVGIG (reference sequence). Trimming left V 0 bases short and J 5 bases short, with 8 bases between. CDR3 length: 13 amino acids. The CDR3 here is CAWSVRQDQPQHF. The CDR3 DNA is TGTGCCTGGAGTGTACGACAGGATCAGCCCCAGCATTTT.

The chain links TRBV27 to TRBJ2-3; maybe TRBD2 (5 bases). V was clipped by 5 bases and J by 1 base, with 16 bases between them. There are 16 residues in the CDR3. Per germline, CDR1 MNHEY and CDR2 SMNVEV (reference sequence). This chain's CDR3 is CASSQTILGGTDTQYF. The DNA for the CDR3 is TGTGCCAGCAGTCAGACTATTTTGGGAGGCACAGATACGCAGTATTTT.

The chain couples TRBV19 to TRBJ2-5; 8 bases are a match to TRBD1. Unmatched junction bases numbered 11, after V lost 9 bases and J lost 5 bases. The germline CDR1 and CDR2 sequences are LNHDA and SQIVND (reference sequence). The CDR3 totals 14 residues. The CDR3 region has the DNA TGTGCCAGCCGAGACAGGGGAGGTGCGGAGACCCAGTACTTC. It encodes CASRDRGGAETQYF.

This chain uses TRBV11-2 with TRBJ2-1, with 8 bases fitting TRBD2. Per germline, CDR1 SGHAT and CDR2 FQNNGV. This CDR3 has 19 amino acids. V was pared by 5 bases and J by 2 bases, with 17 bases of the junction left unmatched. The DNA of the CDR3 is TGTGCCAGCAGCCGGGGACTAGGGGACGCGTCCTCTACCTACAATGAGCAGTTCTTC. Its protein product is CASSRGLGDASSTYNEQFF.

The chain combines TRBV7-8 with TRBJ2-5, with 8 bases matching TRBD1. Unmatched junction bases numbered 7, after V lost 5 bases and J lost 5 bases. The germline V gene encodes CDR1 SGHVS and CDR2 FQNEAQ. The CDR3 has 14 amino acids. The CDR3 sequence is CASSESDRAETQYF. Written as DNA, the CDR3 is TGTGCCAGCAGCGAATCGGACAGGGCTGAGACCCAGTACTTC.

The CDR3 protein is CASSFGQGQINEQFF. CDR3 in DNA: TGTGCCAGCAGCTTTGGACAGGGGCAGATCAATGAGCAGTTCTTC. The chain recombines TRBV7-9 with TRBJ2-1; 9 positions match TRBD1. J lost 6 bases, V lost 3 bases, and 6 bases had no gene match. This CDR3 has 15 amino acids. Per the germline V gene, CDR1 is SEHNR and CDR2 is FQNEAQ (reference sequence).

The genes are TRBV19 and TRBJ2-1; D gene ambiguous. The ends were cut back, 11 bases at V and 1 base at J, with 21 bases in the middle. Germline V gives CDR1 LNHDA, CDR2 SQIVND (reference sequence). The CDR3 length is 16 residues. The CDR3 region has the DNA TGTGCCTCCCAATATGGGCTACCCCTGTCCTACAATGAGCAGTTCTTC. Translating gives CASQYGLPLSYNEQFF.

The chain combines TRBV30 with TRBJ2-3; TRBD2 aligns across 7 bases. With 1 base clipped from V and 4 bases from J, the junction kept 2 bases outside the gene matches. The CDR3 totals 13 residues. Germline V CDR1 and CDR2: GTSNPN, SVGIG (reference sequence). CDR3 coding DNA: TGTGCCTGGAGTGCAAGCGGGGCAGATACGCAGTATTTT. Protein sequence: CAWSASGADTQYF.

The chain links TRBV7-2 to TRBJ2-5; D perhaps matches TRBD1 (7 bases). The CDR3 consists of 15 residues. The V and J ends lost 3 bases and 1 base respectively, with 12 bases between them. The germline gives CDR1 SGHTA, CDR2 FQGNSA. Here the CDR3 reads CASSFLRGAQETQYF. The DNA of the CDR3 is TGTGCCAGCAGCTTCCTCAGGGGGGCCCAAGAGACCCAGTACTTC. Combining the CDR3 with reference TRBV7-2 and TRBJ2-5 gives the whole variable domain GAGVSQSPSNKVTEKGKDVELRCDPISGHTALYWYRQSLGQGLEFLIYFQGNSAPDKSGLPSDRFSAERTGGSVSTLTIQRTQQEDSAVYLCASSFLRGAQETQYFGPGTRLLVL.

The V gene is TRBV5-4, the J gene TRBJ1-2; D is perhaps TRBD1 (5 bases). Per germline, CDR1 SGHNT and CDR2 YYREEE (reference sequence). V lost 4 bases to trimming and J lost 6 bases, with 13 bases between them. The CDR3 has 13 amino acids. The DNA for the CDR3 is TGTGCCAGCAGCCCGAGACAGCAGGATGGCTACACCTTC. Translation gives CASSPRQQDGYTF.

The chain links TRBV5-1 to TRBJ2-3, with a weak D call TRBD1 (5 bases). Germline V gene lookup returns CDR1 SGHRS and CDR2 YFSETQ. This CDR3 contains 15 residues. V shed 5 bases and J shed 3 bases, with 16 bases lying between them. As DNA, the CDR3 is TGCGCCAGCAGTCTTCAGGCAGGGCGGACAGATACGCAGTATTTT. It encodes CASSLQAGRTDTQYF.

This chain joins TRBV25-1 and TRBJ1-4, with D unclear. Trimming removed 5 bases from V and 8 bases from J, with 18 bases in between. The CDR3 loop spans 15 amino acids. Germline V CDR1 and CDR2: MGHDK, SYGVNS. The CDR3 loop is CASSWAGLVGEKLFF. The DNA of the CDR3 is TGTGCCAGCAGTTGGGCGGGTCTGGTAGGAGAAAAACTGTTTTTT.

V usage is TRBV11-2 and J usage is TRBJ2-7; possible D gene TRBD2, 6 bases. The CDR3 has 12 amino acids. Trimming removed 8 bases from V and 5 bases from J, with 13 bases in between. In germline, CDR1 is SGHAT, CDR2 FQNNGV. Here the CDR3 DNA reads TGTGCCAGCGGTTCCACGGGGGACGAGCAGTACTTC. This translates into CASGSTGDEQYF.

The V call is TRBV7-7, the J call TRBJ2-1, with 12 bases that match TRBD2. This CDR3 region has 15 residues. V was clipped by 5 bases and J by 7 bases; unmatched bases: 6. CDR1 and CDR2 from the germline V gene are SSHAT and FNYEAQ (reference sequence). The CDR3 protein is CASSIGTSGFNEQFF. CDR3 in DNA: TGTGCCAGCAGCATAGGGACTAGCGGGTTTAATGAGCAGTTCTTC.